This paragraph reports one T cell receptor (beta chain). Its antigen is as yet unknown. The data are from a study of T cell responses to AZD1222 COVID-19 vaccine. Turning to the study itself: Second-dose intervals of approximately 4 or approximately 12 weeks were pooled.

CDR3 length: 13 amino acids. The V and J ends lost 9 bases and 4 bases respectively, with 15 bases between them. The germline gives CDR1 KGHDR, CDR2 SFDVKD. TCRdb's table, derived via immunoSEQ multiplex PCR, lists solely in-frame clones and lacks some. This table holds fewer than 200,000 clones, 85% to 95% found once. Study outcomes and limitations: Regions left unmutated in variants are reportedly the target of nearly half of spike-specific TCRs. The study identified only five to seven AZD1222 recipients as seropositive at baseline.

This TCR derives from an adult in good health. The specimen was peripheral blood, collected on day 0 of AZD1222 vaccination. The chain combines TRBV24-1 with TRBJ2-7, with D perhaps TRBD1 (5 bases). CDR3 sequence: CATPGTGRYEQYV. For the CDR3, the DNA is TGTGCCACCCCCGGAACAGGCCGTTACGAGCAGTACGTC.